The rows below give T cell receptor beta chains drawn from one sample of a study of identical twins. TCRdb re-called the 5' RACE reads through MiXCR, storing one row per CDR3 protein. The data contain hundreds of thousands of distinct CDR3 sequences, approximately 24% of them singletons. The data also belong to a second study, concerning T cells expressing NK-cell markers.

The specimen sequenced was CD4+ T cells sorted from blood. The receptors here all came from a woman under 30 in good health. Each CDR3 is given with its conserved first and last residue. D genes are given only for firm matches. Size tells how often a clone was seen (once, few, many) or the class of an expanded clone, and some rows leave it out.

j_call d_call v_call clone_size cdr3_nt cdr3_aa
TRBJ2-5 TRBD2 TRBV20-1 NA TGCAGTGCTAGGGAAAGCGTAGCGGGAGAGTATGAGACCCAGTACTTC CSARESVAGEYETQYF
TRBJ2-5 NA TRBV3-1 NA TGTGCCAGCAGCCGAGGGGGGGGCCTCCAGACCCAGTACTTC CASSRGGGLQTQYF
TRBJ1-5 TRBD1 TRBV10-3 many TGTGCCATCCGAACAGGGGTGGGGCAGCCCCAGCATTTT CAIRTGVGQPQHF
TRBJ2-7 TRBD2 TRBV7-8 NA TGTGCCAGCAGTCAGACTAGCGGGGTCTGGGAGCAGTACTTC CASSQTSGVWEQYF
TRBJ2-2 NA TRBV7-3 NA TGTGCCAGCAGCTTAAAGGGTTTGGGGCCCGGGGAGCTGTTTTTT CASSLKGLGPGELFF
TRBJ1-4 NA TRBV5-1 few TGCGCCAGCAGCTTGGCCGGCAGGGGAAATGAAAAACTGTTTTTT CASSLAGRGNEKLFF
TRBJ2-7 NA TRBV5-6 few TGTGCCAGCAGCTTCTCGGGGGTGCACGAGCAGTACTTC CASSFSGVHEQYF
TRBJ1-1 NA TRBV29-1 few TGCAGCGCCGAGGTCAGTATGAACACTGAAGCTTTCTTT CSAEVSMNTEAFF
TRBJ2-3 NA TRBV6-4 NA TGTGCCAGCAGTTACAACCATCGCACAGATACGCAGTATTTT CASSYNHRTDTQYF
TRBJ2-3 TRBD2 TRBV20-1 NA TGCAGTGCTAAGGATACCGGGACTAGCAAGTCAGATACGCAGTATTTT CSAKDTGTSKSDTQYF
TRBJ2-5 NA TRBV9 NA TGTGCCAGCAGCGTTTCGGGGCGCCAGCAAGAGACCCAGTACTTC CASSVSGRQQETQYF
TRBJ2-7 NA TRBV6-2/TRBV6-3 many TGTGCCAGCAGCGCTCAGGGGGGCGAGCAGTACTTC CASSAQGGEQYF
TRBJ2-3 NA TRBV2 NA TGTGCCAGCAGAAAAACAGATACGCAGTATTTT CASRKTDTQYF
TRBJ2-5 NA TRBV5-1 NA TGCGCCAGTGCCGGGACGGGTGACCGGGAGACCCAGTACTTC CASAGTGDRETQYF
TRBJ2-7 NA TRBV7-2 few TGTGCCAGCAGCTTAGGGCCTCGGAATCGGGAGTACACCTACGAGCAGTACTTC CASSLGPRNREYTYEQYF
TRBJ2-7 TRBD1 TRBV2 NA TGTGCCAGCAGACCCCGACAGGGTCGAGGGCACGAGCAGTACTTC CASRPRQGRGHEQYF
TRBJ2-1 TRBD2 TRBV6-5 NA TGTGCCAGCAGTTACGAGGGTAGCGGGGCCACCAAGGAGCAGTTCTTC CASSYEGSGATKEQFF
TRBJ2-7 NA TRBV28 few TGTGCCAGCAGTTCCCTTATCGAGCAGTACTTC CASSSLIEQYF
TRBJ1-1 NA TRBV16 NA TGTGCCAGCAGCCAGCGGACACCATACACTGAAGCTTTCTTT CASSQRTPYTEAFF
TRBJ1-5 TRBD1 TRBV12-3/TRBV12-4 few TGTGCCAGCAGCGCGGACAGGGCCAATCAGCCCCAGCATTTT CASSADRANQPQHF
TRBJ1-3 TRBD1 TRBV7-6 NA TGTGCCAGCAGCGCGGGACAGGGCGTCGCTGGAAACACCATATATTTT CASSAGQGVAGNTIYF
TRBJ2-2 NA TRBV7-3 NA TGTGCCAGCAGGACAGGAGCGAACACCGGGGAGCTGTTTTTT CASRTGANTGELFF
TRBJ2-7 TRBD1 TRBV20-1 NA TGCAGTGCTAGCGGGACAGGGGGCGCTTACGAGCAGTACTTC CSASGTGGAYEQYF
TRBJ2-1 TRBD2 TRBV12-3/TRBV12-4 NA TGTGCCAGCAGTTTAATACTAGCGGGAGCCCCATACAATGAGCAGTTCTTC CASSLILAGAPYNEQFF
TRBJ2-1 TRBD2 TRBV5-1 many TGCGCCAGCAGCCCTACACTAGCGGGAGGTTATGAGCAGTTCTTC CASSPTLAGGYEQFF
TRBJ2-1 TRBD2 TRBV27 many TGTGCCAGCAGTTTATTAGCGGGGAGGATTCGAGAGCAGTTCTTC CASSLLAGRIREQFF
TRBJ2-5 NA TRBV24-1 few TGTGCCACCAGTGATTTCGGGGGTCCGTCTGGAGAGACCCAGTACTTC CATSDFGGPSGETQYF
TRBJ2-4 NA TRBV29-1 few TGCAGCGTTGGACAGCTAGCCAAAAACATTCAGTACTTC CSVGQLAKNIQYF
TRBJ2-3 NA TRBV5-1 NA TGCGCCAGCCAAAAGGGGAGCTTACAGTCAGATACGCAGTATTTT CASQKGSLQSDTQYF
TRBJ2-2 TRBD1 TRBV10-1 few TGCGCCAGCGGGACAGAAAACACCGGGGAGCTGTTTTTT CASGTENTGELFF
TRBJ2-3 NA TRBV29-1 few TGCAGCGTGGGGACCTTAACTACGCAGTATTTT CSVGTLTTQYF
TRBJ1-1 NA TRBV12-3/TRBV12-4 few TGTGCCAGCAGTTGGGGGGGGCTCACTGAAGCTTTCTTT CASSWGGLTEAFF
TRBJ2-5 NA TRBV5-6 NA TGTGCCAGCAGCTCCTTGGGTAGCCAAGAGACCCAGTACTTC CASSSLGSQETQYF
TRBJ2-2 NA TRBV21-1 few TGTGCCAGCAGCATAGGGGTTCTAGGCACCGGGGAGCTGTTTTTT CASSIGVLGTGELFF
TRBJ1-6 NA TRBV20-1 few TGCAGTGCCATGTCCCGGAGTCATTCACCCCTCCACTTT CSAMSRSHSPLHF
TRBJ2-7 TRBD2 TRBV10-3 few TGTGCCATCAGCCCCGGGACTAGCGGCAAGTCCTACGAGCAGTACTTC CAISPGTSGKSYEQYF
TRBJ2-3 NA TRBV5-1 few TGCGCCAGCAGCCTAGGGGCTACCTTCACGTATACGCAGTATTTT CASSLGATFTYTQYF
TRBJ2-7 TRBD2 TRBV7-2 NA TGTGCCAGCAGCTTTGAGCGGGAGATAACCGTCTACGAGCAGTACTTC CASSFEREITVYEQYF
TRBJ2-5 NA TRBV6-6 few TGTGCCAGCAGTTACTCGTCTATAGGGACCCAGTACTTC CASSYSSIGTQYF
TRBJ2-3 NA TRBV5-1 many TGTGCCAGCAGCTTAACCACAGATACGCAGTATTTT CASSLTTDTQYF
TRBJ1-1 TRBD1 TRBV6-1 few TGTGCCAGCAGTGTTGCCGGGACAGGAACTGAAGCTTTCTTT CASSVAGTGTEAFF
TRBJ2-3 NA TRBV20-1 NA TGCAGTGCTAGCGGGACCCAGGCTAGCACAGATACGCAGTATTTT CSASGTQASTDTQYF
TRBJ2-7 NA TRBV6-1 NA TGTGCCAGCAGTGAAGCGATACGGGTAATTGGGTACGAGCAGTACTTC CASSEAIRVIGYEQYF
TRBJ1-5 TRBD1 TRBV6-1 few TGTGCCAGCACCCAGTTGGGACAGGTCTGGCAGCCCCAGCATTTT CASTQLGQVWQPQHF
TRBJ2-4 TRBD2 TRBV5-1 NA TGCGCCAGCAGCTCCCTAGGGACTAGCGGGGGGGCCGCGGTGGCCAAAAACATTCAGTACTTC CASSSLGTSGGAAVAKNIQYF
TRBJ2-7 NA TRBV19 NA TGTGCCAGTAGTATTAGGCATGGTTCCTACGAGCAGTACTTC CASSIRHGSYEQYF
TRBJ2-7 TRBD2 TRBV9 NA TGTGCCAGCAGCGTAAATAGCGGGGGCTACGAGCAGTACTTC CASSVNSGGYEQYF
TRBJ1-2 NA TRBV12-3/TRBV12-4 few TGTGCCAGCAGTTTAATGTCGCGGAGCTATGGCTACACCTTC CASSLMSRSYGYTF
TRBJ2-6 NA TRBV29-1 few TGCAGCGTTGAAGGGGCCAACGTCCTGACTTTC CSVEGANVLTF
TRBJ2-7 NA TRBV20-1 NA TGCAGTGCGAGAGGGTCCCACGAGCAGTACTTC CSARGSHEQYF
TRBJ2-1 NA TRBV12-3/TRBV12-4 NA TGTGCCAGCAGTTCCGACGTCAACAATGAGCAGTTCTTC CASSSDVNNEQFF
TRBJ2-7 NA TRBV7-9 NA TGTGCCAGCAGCCCCCCCCTGTGGACTTCCGCCTACGAGCAGTACTTC CASSPPLWTSAYEQYF
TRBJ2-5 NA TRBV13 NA TGTGCCAGCAGCTTATGGGGGCTGGGGTTCGAAGGGGGTGAGACCCAGTACTTC CASSLWGLGFEGGETQYF